A selection of T cell receptor beta chains follows, all from one sample in a study of memory CD4+ T cells and cytomegalovirus serostatus. Some clones are missing from TCRdb's copy, which holds only in-frame ones; the method was immunoSEQ multiplex PCR. The sample consists of just over 40,000 clones, 75% to 85% of them appearing once. The sample was memory CD4+ T cells from blood. The receptors originated from an adult in good health and CMV-seronegative. The CDR3 runs from the conserved cysteine through the conserved F or W. D genes are given only for firm matches. Expanded clones are given a class, and other clones once, few, many or no size at all.

j_call clone_size v_call d_call cdr3_nt cdr3_aa
TRBJ2-3 NA TRBV2 TRBD1 TGTGCCAGCAGCCGCCCGACAGGGGGCACAGATACGCAGTATTTT CASSRPTGGTDTQYF
TRBJ1-5 NA TRBV2 NA TGTGCCAGCAGAGAGTGGAGCGATCAGCCCCAGCATTTT CASREWSDQPQHF
TRBJ2-5 NA TRBV4-1 TRBD1 TGCGCCAGCAGCCAAGGTGTGACAGGGGGCTCCGAGACCCAGTACTTC CASSQGVTGGSETQYF
TRBJ1-6 NA TRBV6-4 NA TGTGCCAGCAGTGACTCGTGGGGTTCACCCCTCCACTTT CASSDSWGSPLHF
TRBJ1-1 few TRBV9 NA TGTGCCAGCAGCCTCGGGTTAAGCACTGAAGCTTTCTTT CASSLGLSTEAFF
TRBJ2-5 NA TRBV15 NA TGTGCCACCAGCAGCCGCCAAGAGACCCAGTACTTC CATSSRQETQYF
TRBJ2-2 NA TRBV2 TRBD2 TGTGCCAGCAGCGCAGGCCCCGGTTGGAGCGGGGGGCTGAGCACCGGGGAGCTGTTTTTT CASSAGPGWSGGLSTGELFF
TRBJ2-7 NA TRBV7-3 NA TGTGCCAGCAGCTTAGGCTCGAGAAGCTACGAGCAGTACTTC CASSLGSRSYEQYF
TRBJ2-7 NA TRBV5-4 NA TGTGCCAGCAGCTTGGGCGGGATCCTATCACTCGAGCAGTACTTC CASSLGGILSLEQYF
TRBJ1-6 once TRBV2 NA TGTGCCAGCAAAGGCAGGGATAATTCACCCCTCCACTTT CASKGRDNSPLHF
TRBJ2-2 NA TRBV5-4 NA TGTGCCAGCAGTGGTACGGGTACCGGGGAGCTGTTTTTT CASSGTGTGELFF
TRBJ2-1 NA TRBV10-2 TRBD2 TGCGCCAGCAGTGGACTACTAGCGGCTGGCTCCTACAATGAGCAGTTCTTC CASSGLLAAGSYNEQFF
TRBJ1-4 NA TRBV18 NA TGTGCCAGCTCACCAGAGATGGCAAATTATAATGAAAAACTGTTTTTT CASSPEMANYNEKLFF
TRBJ1-2 NA TRBV19 NA TGTGCCAGTAGTATACTTTATGGCTACACCTTC CASSILYGYTF
TRBJ2-7 NA TRBV5-1 NA TGCGCCAGCAGCTTGATAGGGCAACTTTCCTACGAGCAGTACTTC CASSLIGQLSYEQYF
TRBJ1-6 NA TRBV2 NA TGTGCCAGCACGGGAGGGTTGAAGGGATCACCCCTCCACTTT CASTGGLKGSPLHF
TRBJ2-5 NA TRBV5-4 TRBD1 TGTGCCAGCGGACAGGGGTGGGAGACCCAGTACTTC CASGQGWETQYF
TRBJ2-7 NA TRBV6-1 NA TGTGCCAGCACCGCGGGGACCTACGAGCAGTACTTC CASTAGTYEQYF
TRBJ2-5 NA TRBV11-2 NA TGTGCCAGCAGCTTAGTTTGGGGCAGGGAAGAGACCCAGTACTTC CASSLVWGREETQYF
TRBJ1-1 NA TRBV29-1 NA TGCAGCGTTGGCTCGGGCCCCGGGATAGGGGCTTTCTTT CSVGSGPGIGAFF